The rows below give T cell receptor beta chains drawn from one sample of a study of blood T cell repertoires in COVID-19. TCRdb's copy holds only in-frame clones and misses some; the assay was immunoSEQ multiplex PCR. Of more than 30,000 clones in the sample, 87% were seen once. The sample taken for sequencing was peripheral blood. These receptors came from a man aged 45 to 65 with active or convalescent COVID-19. CDR3s include the opening cysteine and the closing phenylalanine or tryptophan. A D gene is named only where the DNA matches it firmly. The listing skips clone size in some rows; elsewhere it reads once, few, many or a size class.

clone_size j_call d_call v_call cdr3_nt cdr3_aa
NA TRBJ2-7 NA TRBV5-1 TGCGCCAGCAGCTCCCCGGGAGGGACAGGGTCCTACGAGCAGTACTTC CASSSPGGTGSYEQYF
NA TRBJ1-1 NA TRBV5-1 TGCGCCAGCAGCTCACAGGGGAACACTGAAGCTTTCTTT CASSSQGNTEAFF
NA TRBJ1-3 TRBD1 TRBV25-1 TGTGCCAGCACCCGACAGGGACCCAACTCTGGAAACACCATATATTTT CASTRQGPNSGNTIYF
NA TRBJ2-3 TRBD1 TRBV6-6 TGTGCCAGCACCCTGACAGGGCCCACAGATACGCAGTATTTT CASTLTGPTDTQYF
NA TRBJ1-1 TRBD1 TRBV7-3 TGTGCCAGCAGCCCTGACAGGGGAGAGACTGAAGCTTTCTTT CASSPDRGETEAFF
NA TRBJ1-5 NA TRBV6-2/TRBV6-3 TGTGCCAGCAGTTACTACTTTTCGGGTAGCAATCAGCCCCAGCATTTT CASSYYFSGSNQPQHF
once TRBJ2-1 NA TRBV11-2 TGTGCCAGCACCATTGCCGTAGCGTCGGGGAATGAGCAGTTCTTC CASTIAVASGNEQFF
NA TRBJ2-3 NA TRBV5-5 TGTGCCAGCAGCGCTCGGACAGGCACAGATACGCAGTATTTT CASSARTGTDTQYF
few TRBJ2-3 NA TRBV13 TGTGCCAGCAACCAAAGGCGGGGCACAGATACGCAGTATTTT CASNQRRGTDTQYF
NA TRBJ1-2 NA TRBV28 TGTGCCAGCAGTTCCAAGAACAGGATACGGTATGGCTACACCTTC CASSSKNRIRYGYTF
NA TRBJ1-5 NA TRBV7-8 TGTGCCAGCAGCTTAGGGCACGGGAATCAGCCCCAGCATTTT CASSLGHGNQPQHF
NA TRBJ1-1 NA TRBV28 TGTGCCAGCAGGTTTGACAGGAACACTGAAGCTTTCTTT CASRFDRNTEAFF
NA TRBJ1-1 NA TRBV29-1 TGCAGCGTTGACCAGGGGAAAAAGGGTATGAACACTGAAGCTTTCTTT CSVDQGKKGMNTEAFF
NA TRBJ1-5 NA TRBV6-5 TGTGCCAGCAGTCGTTCGAGGGATCAGCCCCAGCATTTT CASSRSRDQPQHF
once TRBJ2-3 TRBD1 TRBV4-1 TGCGCCAGCAGCGAGACCCCAGGGGGTAGTGAGGATACGCAGTATTTT CASSETPGGSEDTQYF
NA TRBJ1-2 NA TRBV6-5 TGTGCCAGCAGAACACAGAACTATGGCTACACCTTC CASRTQNYGYTF
NA TRBJ2-1 TRBD2 TRBV11-2 TGTGCCAGCAGCTTAAGCGGGAGTAGGGTCGGTGAGCAGTTCTTC CASSLSGSRVGEQFF
NA TRBJ1-4 TRBD1 TRBV5-6 TGTGCCAGCAGCTCCACAGGGGGGAATGAAAAACTGTTTTTT CASSSTGGNEKLFF
NA TRBJ2-1 NA TRBV11-2 TGTGCCAGCAGCGCCGAGGCCTCCTACAATGAGCAGTTCTTC CASSAEASYNEQFF
NA TRBJ2-5 TRBD2 TRBV9 TGTGCCAGCAGCGTAGGACTAGCGGGGGGGCTCCAAGAGACCCAGTACTTC CASSVGLAGGLQETQYF
few TRBJ2-3 NA TRBV15 TGTGCCACCAGCAGTCCGAGGGAGGCCGCAGATACGCAGTATTTT CATSSPREAADTQYF
NA TRBJ1-5 TRBD1 TRBV4-2 TGTGCCAGCAGCGAGGAACGACAGGGTTATGAACAGCCCCAGCATTTT CASSEERQGYEQPQHF
NA TRBJ2-5 NA TRBV6-6 TGTGCCAGCAGTTACTCGAGGGTCGAGACCCAGTACTTC CASSYSRVETQYF
NA TRBJ1-2 NA TRBV21-1 TGTGCCAGCAGCAAAACAGGGGGCGGGAGTGGCTACACCTTC CASSKTGGGSGYTF
once TRBJ1-2 NA TRBV3-1/TRBV3-2 TGTGCCAGCAGCCAGGCAGCAGGGTACACCTTC CASSQAAGYTF
NA TRBJ1-1 NA TRBV28 TGTGCCAGCAGGGGGGGTGGATCGAACACTGAAGCTTTCTTT CASRGGGSNTEAFF
NA TRBJ1-1 TRBD1 TRBV5-4 TGTGCCAGCAGCGGCGCCCAGGGGGACGACACTGAAGCTTTCTTT CASSGAQGDDTEAFF
NA TRBJ2-1 NA TRBV28 TGTGCCAGCAGTTTCGGCCCGGGGGAGCAGTTCTTC CASSFGPGEQFF
NA TRBJ2-1 NA TRBV27 TGTGCCAGCAGTTTATCGTCTAGCAGCACGGAGCAGTTCTTC CASSLSSSSTEQFF
NA TRBJ1-1 TRBD1 TRBV28 TGTGCCAGCAGTCTAACAGGGGGCAGGGCTTTCTTT CASSLTGGRAFF
once TRBJ1-6 NA TRBV9 TGTGCCAGCAGCCCATCTGGGGGCGACACCCGGGCACTAAATTCACCCCTCCACTTT CASSPSGGDTRALNSPLHF
NA TRBJ2-5 NA TRBV2 TGTGCCAGCAGTGAATGGAGCAGCCAAGAGACCCAGTACTTC CASSEWSSQETQYF
few TRBJ1-1 TRBD1 TRBV10-3 TGTGCCATCAGTACCGGGACAGGGGTCGATGAAGCTTTCTTT CAISTGTGVDEAFF
NA TRBJ2-1 TRBD2 TRBV11-2 TGTGCCAGCAGCCATCTAGCGGGAGACACATACAATGAGCAGTTCTTC CASSHLAGDTYNEQFF
once TRBJ1-3 NA TRBV28 TGTGCCAGCAGTTTCGGAGGCCTCTCGACTGGAAACACCATATATTTT CASSFGGLSTGNTIYF